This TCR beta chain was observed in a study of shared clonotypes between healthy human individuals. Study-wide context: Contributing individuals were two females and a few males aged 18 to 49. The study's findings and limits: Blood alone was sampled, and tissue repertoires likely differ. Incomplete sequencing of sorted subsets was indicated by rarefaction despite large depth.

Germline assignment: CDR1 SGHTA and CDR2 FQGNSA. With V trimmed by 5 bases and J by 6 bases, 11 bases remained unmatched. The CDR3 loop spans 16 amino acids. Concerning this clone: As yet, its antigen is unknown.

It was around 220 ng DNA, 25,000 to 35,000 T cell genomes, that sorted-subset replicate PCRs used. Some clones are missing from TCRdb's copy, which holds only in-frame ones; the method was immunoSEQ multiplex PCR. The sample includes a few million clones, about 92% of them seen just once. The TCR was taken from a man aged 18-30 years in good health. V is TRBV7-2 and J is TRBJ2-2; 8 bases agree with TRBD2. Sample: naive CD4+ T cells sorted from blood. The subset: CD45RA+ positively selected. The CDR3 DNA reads TGTGCCAGCAGCCCAAGGACTAGCTTATTGCCCGGGGAGCTGTTTTTT. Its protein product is CASSPRTSLLPGELFF.